Below are 8 T cell receptor beta chains sequenced from a single sample in a study of OX40 agonist ivuxolimab in advanced cancers. Produced via immunoSEQ multiplex PCR; TCRdb's table is partial and in-frame only. The sample carries some 70,000 clones, around 85% recorded once. This sample comprised CD4+ or CD8+ T cells sorted from blood, obtained in a trial of the OX40 agonist ivuxolimab. These TCRs come from an adult with an advanced solid tumor such as melanoma, head and neck, liver or kidney cancer.

J is TRBJ1-1 and V is TRBV9, with 7 bases aligning to TRBD1. The CDR3 extends over 15 amino acids. Looked up from germline, CDR1 is SGDLS and CDR2 is YYNGEE. V lost 1 base to trimming and J lost 3 bases; unmatched junction nucleotides: 6. CDR3 in DNA: TGTGCCAGCAGCGTAATGGGACAGATGCACACTGAAGCTTTCTTT. This encodes CASSVMGQMHTEAFF. The complete variable domain, with remaining parts taken from reference TRBV9 and TRBJ1-1, reads DSGVTQTPKHLITATGQRVTLRCSPRSGDLSVYWYQQSLDQGLQFLIQYYNGEERAKGNILERFSAQQFPDLHSELNLSSLELGDSALYFCASSVMGQMHTEAFFGQGTRLTVV.

This sequence joins TRBV11-2 and TRBJ2-5, with 7 positions matching TRBD1. The germline V gene encodes CDR1 SGHAT and CDR2 FQNNGV. The CDR3 runs 16 residues. Trimming at V came to 1 base and at J to 1 base, leaving 6 bases not matched to a gene. The CDR3 sequence is CASSLAGGRAQETQYF. The CDR3 DNA reads as TGTGCCAGCAGCTTAGCAGGGGGACGAGCCCAAGAGACCCAGTACTTC.

V usage is TRBV14 and J usage is TRBJ2-7, with 7 bases aligning to TRBD1. CDR3 length: 15 amino acids. V lost 4 bases and J lost 2; bases outside the gene matches: 8. The germline gives CDR1 SGHDN, CDR2 FVKESK. This CDR3 is CASSPLDRRAYEQYF. The CDR3 nucleotides read TGTGCCAGCAGCCCCTTGGACAGGCGCGCCTACGAGCAGTACTTC. The entire variable domain, with the rest obtained from reference TRBV14 and TRBJ2-7, is as follows: EAGVTQFPSHSVIEKGQTVTLRCDPISGHDNLYWYRRVMGKEIKFLLHFVKESKQDESGMPNNRFLAERTGGTYSTLKVQPAELEDSGVYFCASSPLDRRAYEQYFGPGTRLTVT.

The V and J genes are TRBV11-2 and TRBJ2-6, with D uncertain. CDR1 and CDR2 (germline): SGHAT, FQNNGV. The CDR3 is 15 residues long. Trimming removed 3 bases at V and 0 bases at J, with 6 bases between. This CDR3 is CASSLTSSGANVLTF. CDR3 bases: TGTGCCAGCAGCTTGACCAGCTCTGGGGCCAACGTCCTGACTTTC.

This chain links TRBV11-2 with TRBJ2-7; 11 bases are shared with TRBD2. V was clipped by 5 bases and J by 1 base; unmatched bases: 4. The CDR3 sequence is 15 residues long. The germline gives CDR1 SGHAT, CDR2 FQNNGV. The DNA for the CDR3 is TGTGCCAGCAGCCTACTAGCGGGGGTTTCCTACGAGCAGTACTTC. It codes for CASSLLAGVSYEQYF.

This chain joins TRBV18 and TRBJ2-2, with 8 nucleotides matching TRBD2. The CDR3 is made up of 18 amino acids. CDR1 is KGHSH, CDR2 LQKENI, per germline. Losses at the gene ends were 2 bases for V and 4 bases for J; bases not matched to a gene: 12. CDR3 in amino acids: CASSPTTTQSGGTGELFF. CDR3 in DNA: TGTGCCAGCTCACCAACAACGACTCAGAGCGGGGGCACCGGGGAGCTGTTTTTT.

This clone was recorded once. This rearrangement joins TRBV2 to TRBJ2-7; TRBD1 matches at 9 bases. The germline V gene has CDR1 SNHLY and CDR2 FYNNEI. The CDR3 covers 16 residues. J gave up 1 base and V 1 base, and 5 bases lay outside the gene matches. DNA of the CDR3: TGTGCCAGCAGTGAAGGGCCGGGACAGGGTTCCTACGAGCAGTACTTC. Encoded protein: CASSEGPGQGSYEQYF.

The chain combines TRBV6-5 with TRBJ1-6; the D is unclear. Germline assignment: CDR1 MNHEY and CDR2 SVGAGI. The CDR3 runs to 14 residues. V was trimmed by 2 bases and J by 6 bases, leaving 8 bases between them. The CDR3 region is CASSYRPANSPLHF. CDR3 sequence (DNA): TGTGCCAGCAGTTACAGGCCGGCTAATTCACCCCTCCACTTT.